The subject of this entry is one T cell receptor (beta chain). V was clipped by 4 bases and J by 2 bases; unmatched bases: 4. Per the germline V gene, CDR1 is SGHTA and CDR2 is FQGTGA. The CDR3 totals 16 residues. These data originate in a study of blood T cell repertoires in COVID-19. Background on the study: Researchers got acute and convalescent COVID-19 samples from the United States, Italy and Spain. From T cells, B-cell-depleted T cells, or PBMCs came the material, which was cDNA or gDNA.

The authors' processing: How many nucleated cells were present was estimated from reference gene primer amplification. Method: immunoSEQ multiplex PCR; TCRdb's copy keeps in-frame clones and lacks some. V and J calls and clone size follow that table, whereas D and trimming were derived from the DNA. Counted here are about 24,000 clones, 75% to 90% occurring once; the ten biggest clones make up 25% to 35%. Sequenced input: peripheral blood. The sequence was obtained from a woman in her seventies with active COVID-19. This rearrangement joins TRBV7-3 to TRBJ2-3; 12 bases line up with TRBD2. CDR3: CASSSGLAGITDTQYF. DNA of the CDR3: TGTGCCAGCAGCTCCGGACTAGCGGGGATCACAGATACGCAGTATTTT. Filled out from reference TRBV7-3 and TRBJ2-3, the complete variable domain reads GAGVSQTPSNKVTEKGKYVELRCDPISGHTALYWYRQSLGQGPEFLIYFQGTGAADDSGLPNDRFFAVRPEGSVSTLKIQRTERGDSAVYLCASSSGLAGITDTQYFGPGTRLTVL.